This record covers a single T cell receptor beta chain. Its target is unknown. The CDR3 spans 15 residues. The V and J ends lost 10 bases and 5 bases, in that order; junction bases with no gene match: 12. Looked up from germline, CDR1 is MDHEN and CDR2 is SYDVKM. This entry belongs to a study of cytomegalovirus exposure and HLA in healthy donors. Study observations and caveats: TCR beta chains numbering some 150 were designated cytomegalovirus-associated. The productive fraction for most TCR beta V segments was about 87% or about 30% in an earlier analysis.

The PCR ran on 60 Vbeta and 13 Jbeta primers. Authors' methods: Counted up in a later analysis, unique TCR beta chains came to approximately 83 million, with around 12 million shared. Profiled with immunoSEQ multiplex PCR; TCRdb holds only in-frame clones, not every one. D and trimming were read from the DNA, whereas the V and J calls and clone size are those reported in that table. This table holds hundreds of thousands of clones, around four fifths found once. The clonotype comes from a woman in her forties in good health and CMV-seronegative. This rearrangement joins TRBV28 to TRBJ1-2, with TRBD1 matching over 11 bases. Input material: PBMCs. The chain's CDR3 is CATRTGGPSSYGYTF. Here the CDR3 DNA reads TGTGCCACCCGGACAGGGGGCCCAAGCTCTTATGGCTACACCTTC.